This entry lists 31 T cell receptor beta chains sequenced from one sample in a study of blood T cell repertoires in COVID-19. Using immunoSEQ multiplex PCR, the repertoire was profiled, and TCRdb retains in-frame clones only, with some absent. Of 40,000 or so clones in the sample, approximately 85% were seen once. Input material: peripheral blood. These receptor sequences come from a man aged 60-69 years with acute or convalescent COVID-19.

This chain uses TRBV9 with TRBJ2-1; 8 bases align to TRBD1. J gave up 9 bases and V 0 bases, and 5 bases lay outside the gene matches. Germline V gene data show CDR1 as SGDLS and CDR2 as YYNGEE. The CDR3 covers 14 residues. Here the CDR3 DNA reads TGTGCCAGCAGCGTAGAGACAGGGGCGGCTGAGCAGTTCTTC. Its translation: CASSVETGAAEQFF.

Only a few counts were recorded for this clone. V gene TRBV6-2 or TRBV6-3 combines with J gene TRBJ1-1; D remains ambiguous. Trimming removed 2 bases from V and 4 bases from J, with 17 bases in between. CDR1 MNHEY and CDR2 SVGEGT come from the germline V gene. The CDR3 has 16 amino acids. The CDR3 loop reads CASSYGSVGRATEAFF. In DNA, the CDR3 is TGTGCCAGCAGTTACGGGTCGGTAGGGAGGGCCACTGAAGCTTTCTTT.

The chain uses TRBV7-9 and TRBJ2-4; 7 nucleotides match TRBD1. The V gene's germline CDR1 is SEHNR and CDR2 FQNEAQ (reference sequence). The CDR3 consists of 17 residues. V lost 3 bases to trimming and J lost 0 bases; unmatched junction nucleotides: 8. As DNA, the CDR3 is TGTGCCAGCAGCTTCGCTGGACAGGCGTTAGCCAAAAACATTCAGTACTTC. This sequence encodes CASSFAGQALAKNIQYF.

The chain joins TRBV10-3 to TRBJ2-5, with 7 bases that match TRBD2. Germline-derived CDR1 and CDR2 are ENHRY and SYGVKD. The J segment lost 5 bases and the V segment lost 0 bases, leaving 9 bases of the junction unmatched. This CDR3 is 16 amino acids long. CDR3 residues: CAISESTAGAHETQYF. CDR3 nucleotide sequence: TGTGCCATCAGTGAGTCGACCGCGGGAGCCCATGAGACCCAGTACTTC.

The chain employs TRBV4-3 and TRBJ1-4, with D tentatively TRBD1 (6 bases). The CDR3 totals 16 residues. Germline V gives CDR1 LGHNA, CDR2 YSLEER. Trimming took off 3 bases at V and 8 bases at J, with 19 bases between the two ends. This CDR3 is CASSQNPTGSNEKLFF. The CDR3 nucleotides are TGCGCCAGCAGCCAGAACCCGACAGGTTCAAACGAAAAACTGTTTTTT.

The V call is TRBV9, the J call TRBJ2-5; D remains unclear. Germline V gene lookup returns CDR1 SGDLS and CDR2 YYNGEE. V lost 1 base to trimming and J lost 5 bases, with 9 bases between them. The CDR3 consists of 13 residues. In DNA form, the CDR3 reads TGTGCCAGCAGCGTAACGGCGAGGGAGACCCAGTACTTC. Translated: CASSVTARETQYF. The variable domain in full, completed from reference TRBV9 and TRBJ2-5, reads DSGVTQTPKHLITATGQRVTLRCSPRSGDLSVYWYQQSLDQGLQFLIQYYNGEERAKGNILERFSAQQFPDLHSELNLSSLELGDSALYFCASSVTARETQYFGPGTRLLVL.

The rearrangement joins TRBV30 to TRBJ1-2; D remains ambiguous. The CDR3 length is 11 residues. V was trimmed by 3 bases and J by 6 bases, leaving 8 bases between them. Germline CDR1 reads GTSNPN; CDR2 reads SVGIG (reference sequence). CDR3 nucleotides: TGTGCCTGGAGAAGAGGGAATGGCTACACCTTC. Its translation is CAWRRGNGYTF.

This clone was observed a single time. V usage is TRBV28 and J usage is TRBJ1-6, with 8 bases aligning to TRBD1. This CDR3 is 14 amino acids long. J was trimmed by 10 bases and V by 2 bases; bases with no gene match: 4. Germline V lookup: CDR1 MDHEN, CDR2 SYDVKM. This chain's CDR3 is CASSLGQGGSPLHF. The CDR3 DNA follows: TGTGCCAGCAGTTTAGGACAGGGTGGCTCACCCCTCCACTTT.

The CDR3 reads CASSLTPPSLEGYTF. CDR3 nucleotide sequence: TGTGCCAGCAGCTTAACCCCCCCCTCCCTAGAGGGCTACACCTTC. This rearrangement joins TRBV7-2 to TRBJ1-2; D is undetermined. From germline, CDR1 is SGHTA and CDR2 FQGNSA. The ends were cut back, 2 bases at V and 8 bases at J, with 18 bases in the middle. This CDR3 region has 15 residues.

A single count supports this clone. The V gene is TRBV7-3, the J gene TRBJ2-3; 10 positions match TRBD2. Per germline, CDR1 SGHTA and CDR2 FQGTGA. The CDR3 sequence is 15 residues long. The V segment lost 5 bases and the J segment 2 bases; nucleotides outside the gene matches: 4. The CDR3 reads CASSPAGGHTDTQYF. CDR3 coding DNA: TGTGCCAGCAGCCCAGCGGGGGGGCACACAGATACGCAGTATTTT.

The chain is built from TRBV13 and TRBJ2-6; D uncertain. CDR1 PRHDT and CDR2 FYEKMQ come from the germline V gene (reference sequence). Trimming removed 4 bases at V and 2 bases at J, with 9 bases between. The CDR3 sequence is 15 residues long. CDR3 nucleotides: TGTGCCAGCAGCTCCCATGAGGCTGGGGCCAACGTCCTGACTTTC. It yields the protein CASSSHEAGANVLTF.

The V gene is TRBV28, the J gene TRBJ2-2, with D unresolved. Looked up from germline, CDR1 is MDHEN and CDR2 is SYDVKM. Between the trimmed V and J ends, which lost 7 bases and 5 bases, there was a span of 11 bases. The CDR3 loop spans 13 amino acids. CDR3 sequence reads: CASTSPLTGELFF. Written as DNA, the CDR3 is TGTGCCAGCACTTCCCCCTTAACCGGGGAGCTGTTTTTT.

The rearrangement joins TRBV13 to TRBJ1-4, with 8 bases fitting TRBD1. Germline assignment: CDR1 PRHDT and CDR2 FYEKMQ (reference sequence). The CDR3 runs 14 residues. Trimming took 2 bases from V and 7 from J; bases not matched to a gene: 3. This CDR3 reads CASSLQGAGEKLFF. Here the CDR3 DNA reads TGTGCCAGCAGCTTACAGGGGGCGGGTGAAAAACTGTTTTTT.

The CDR3 DNA follows: TGTGCCAGCAGTTTCGGGGTTCGAGAAAAACTGTTTTTT. Translating gives CASSFGVREKLFF. J is TRBJ1-4 and V is TRBV28; D is unresolved. Germline V gene sequence: CDR1 MDHEN, CDR2 SYDVKM. The CDR3 spans 13 residues. The germline V and J ends were trimmed by 3 bases and 8 bases, with 10 bases remaining between them.

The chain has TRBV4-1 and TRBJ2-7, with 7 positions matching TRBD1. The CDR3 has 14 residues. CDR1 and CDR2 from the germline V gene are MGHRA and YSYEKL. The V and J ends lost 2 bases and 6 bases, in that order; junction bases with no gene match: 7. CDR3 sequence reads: CASSQPGQFGEQYF. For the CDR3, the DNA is TGCGCCAGCAGCCAACCGGGACAGTTCGGCGAGCAGTACTTC.

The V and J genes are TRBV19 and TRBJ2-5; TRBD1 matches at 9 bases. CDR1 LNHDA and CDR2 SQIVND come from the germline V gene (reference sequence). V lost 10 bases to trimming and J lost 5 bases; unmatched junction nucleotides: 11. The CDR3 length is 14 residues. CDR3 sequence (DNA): TGTGCCACTAAACCACAGGGGGCGCGGGAGACCCAGTACTTC. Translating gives CATKPQGARETQYF.

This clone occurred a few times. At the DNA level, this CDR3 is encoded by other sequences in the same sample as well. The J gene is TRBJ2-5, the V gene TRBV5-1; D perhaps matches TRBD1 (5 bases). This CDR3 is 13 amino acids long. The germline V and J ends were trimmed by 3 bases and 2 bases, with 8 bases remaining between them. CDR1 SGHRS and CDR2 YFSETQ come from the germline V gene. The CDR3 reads CASSSQGQETQYF. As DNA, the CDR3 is TGCGCCAGCAGCTCTCAGGGTCAAGAGACCCAGTACTTC.

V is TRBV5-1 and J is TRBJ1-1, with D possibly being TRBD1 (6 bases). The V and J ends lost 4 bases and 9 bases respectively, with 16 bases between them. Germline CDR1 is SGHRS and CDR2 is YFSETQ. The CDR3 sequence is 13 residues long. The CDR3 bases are TGCGCCAGCAGCATTGGATTCAGGGACAAAGCTTTCTTT. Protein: CASSIGFRDKAFF.

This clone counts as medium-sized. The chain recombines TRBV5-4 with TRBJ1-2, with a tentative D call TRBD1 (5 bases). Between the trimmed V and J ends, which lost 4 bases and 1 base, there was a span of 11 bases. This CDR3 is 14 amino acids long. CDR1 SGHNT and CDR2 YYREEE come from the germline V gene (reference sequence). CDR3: CASSLGRGNYGYTF. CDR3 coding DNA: TGTGCCAGCAGCCTTGGTAGGGGTAACTATGGCTACACCTTC.

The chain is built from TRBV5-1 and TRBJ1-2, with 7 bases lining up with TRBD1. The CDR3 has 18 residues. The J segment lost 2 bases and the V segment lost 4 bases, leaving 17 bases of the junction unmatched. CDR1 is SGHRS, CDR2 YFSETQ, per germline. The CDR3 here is CASSVWPRQGLLNYGYTF. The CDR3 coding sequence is TGCGCCAGCAGCGTCTGGCCTAGACAGGGACTTTTAAACTATGGCTACACCTTC.

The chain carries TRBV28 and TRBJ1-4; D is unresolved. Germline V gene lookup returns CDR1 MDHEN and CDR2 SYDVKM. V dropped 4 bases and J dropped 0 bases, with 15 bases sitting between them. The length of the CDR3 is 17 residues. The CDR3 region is CASSSPLGAPTNEKLFF. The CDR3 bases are TGTGCCAGCAGTTCTCCACTCGGAGCTCCAACTAATGAAAAACTGTTTTTT.

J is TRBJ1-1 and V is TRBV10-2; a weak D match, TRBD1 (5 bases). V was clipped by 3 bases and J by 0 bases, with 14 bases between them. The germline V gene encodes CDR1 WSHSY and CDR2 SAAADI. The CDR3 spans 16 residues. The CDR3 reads CASSDGSRGMNTEAFF. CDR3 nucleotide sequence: TGCGCCAGCAGTGATGGATCGCGGGGCATGAACACTGAAGCTTTCTTT.

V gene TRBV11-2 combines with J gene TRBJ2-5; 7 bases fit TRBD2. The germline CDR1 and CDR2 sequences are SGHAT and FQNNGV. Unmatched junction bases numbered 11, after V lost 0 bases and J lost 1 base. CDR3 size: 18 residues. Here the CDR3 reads CASSLDSAQPGGQETQYF. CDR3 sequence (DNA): TGTGCCAGCAGCTTAGATTCCGCCCAGCCGGGGGGCCAAGAGACCCAGTACTTC.

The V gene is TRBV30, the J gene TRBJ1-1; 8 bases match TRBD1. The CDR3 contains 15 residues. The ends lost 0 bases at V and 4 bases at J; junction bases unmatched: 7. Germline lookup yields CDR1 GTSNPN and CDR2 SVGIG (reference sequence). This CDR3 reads CAWSVPTGGATEAFF. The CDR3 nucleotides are TGTGCCTGGAGTGTCCCCACAGGGGGGGCCACTGAAGCTTTCTTT.

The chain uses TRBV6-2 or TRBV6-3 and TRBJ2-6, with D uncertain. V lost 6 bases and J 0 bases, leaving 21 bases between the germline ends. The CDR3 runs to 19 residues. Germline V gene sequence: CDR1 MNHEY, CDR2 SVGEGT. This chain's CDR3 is CASSSLVDSYRSGANVLTF. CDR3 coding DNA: TGTGCCAGCAGCTCTCTGGTCGACTCGTACCGCTCTGGGGCCAACGTCCTGACTTTC.

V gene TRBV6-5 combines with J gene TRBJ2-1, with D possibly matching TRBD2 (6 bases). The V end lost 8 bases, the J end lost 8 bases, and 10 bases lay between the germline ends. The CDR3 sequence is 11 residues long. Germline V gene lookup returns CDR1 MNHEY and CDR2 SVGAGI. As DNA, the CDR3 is TGTGCCAGCGGACGCGGGGATGAGCAGTTCTTC. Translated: CASGRGDEQFF.

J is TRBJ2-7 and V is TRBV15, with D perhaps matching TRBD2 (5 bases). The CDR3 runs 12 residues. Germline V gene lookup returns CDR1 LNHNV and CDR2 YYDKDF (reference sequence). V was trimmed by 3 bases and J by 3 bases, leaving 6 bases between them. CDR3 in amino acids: CATSRGSYEQYF. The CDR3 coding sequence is TGTGCCACCAGCAGGGGGAGCTACGAGCAGTACTTC.

The CDR3 loop is CASSDWADQPQHF. The CDR3 nucleotides read TGTGCCAGCAGTGATTGGGCAGATCAGCCCCAGCATTTT. The J gene is TRBJ1-5, the V gene TRBV2; D ambiguous. Germline assignment: CDR1 SNHLY and CDR2 FYNNEI. The CDR3 totals 13 residues. The V gene lost 3 bases and the J gene lost 5 bases, with 8 bases spanning the gap.

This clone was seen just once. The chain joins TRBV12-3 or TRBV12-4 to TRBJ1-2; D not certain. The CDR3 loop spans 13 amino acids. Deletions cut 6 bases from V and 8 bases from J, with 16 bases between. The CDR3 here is CASSPVRRGGYTF. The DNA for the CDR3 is TGTGCCAGCAGCCCCGTTAGGCGGGGAGGCTACACCTTC.

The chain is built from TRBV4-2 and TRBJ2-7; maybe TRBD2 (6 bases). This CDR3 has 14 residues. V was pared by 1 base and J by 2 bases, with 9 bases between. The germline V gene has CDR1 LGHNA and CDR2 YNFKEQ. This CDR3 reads CASSQGGGPYEQYF. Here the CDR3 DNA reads TGTGCCAGCAGCCAAGGGGGAGGCCCCTACGAGCAGTACTTC.

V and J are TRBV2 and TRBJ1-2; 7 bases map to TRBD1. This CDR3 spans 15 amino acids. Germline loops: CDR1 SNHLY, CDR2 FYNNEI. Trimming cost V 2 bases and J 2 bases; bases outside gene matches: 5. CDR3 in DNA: TGTGCCAGCAGTGAATTGGGACAGCCAAACTATGGCTACACCTTC. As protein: CASSELGQPNYGYTF.